The subject of this entry is one T cell receptor (beta chain). The sample comes from a study of T cells in Graves' hyperthyroidism and ophthalmopathy. TCR beta CDR3 region amplification was performed from RNA transcripts. TCR CDR3 regions were first amplified by RT-PCR with HTBI primers. One entry per CDR3 protein, called by TCRdb with MiXCR from the multiplex PCR reads. The sample carries over 400,000 distinct CDR3 sequences, about 20% recorded once. This CDR3 has 17 residues. Trimming took 0 bases from V and 1 from J; bases not matched to a gene: 9. From germline, CDR1 is DFQATT and CDR2 SNEGSKA (reference sequence). Exclusion criteria comprised uncontrolled infection, other autoimmune disease, pregnancy or lactation. Diagnoses were made from clinical symptoms, serum measures (thyroxine and TRAb), thyroid ultrasound and orbital computed tomography.

This receptor was identified in a woman aged 70-85 years with Graves' ophthalmopathy. The material sequenced was blood. This chain joins TRBV20-1 and TRBJ2-7, with TRBD2 matching 10 bases. The CDR3 nucleotides are TGCAGTGCTAGAGATCCCCTAGCGGGAGCGCCTTCCTACGAGCAGTACTTC. It encodes CSARDPLAGAPSYEQYF.